The 22 T cell receptor beta chains listed next were all sequenced from one sample in a study of technical replicates of blood from four donors. The data were produced by immunoSEQ multiplex PCR, yet TCRdb's version contains in-frame clones alone and is incomplete. The repertoire holds tens of thousands of clones, 90% to 95% seen once, with about 0.27% in the top ten. The sequencing input was T cells isolated from PBMCs. Every receptor here comes from a human donor in good health.

The CDR3 here is CASSQTGQGARYQSSYNEQFF. CDR3 in DNA: TGTGCCAGCAGTCAAACAGGACAGGGGGCCCGCTACCAAAGCTCCTACAATGAGCAGTTCTTC. This chain joins TRBV27 and TRBJ2-1, with 11 bases that match TRBD1. Germline CDR1 MNHEY, CDR2 SMNVEV (reference sequence). The CDR3 sequence is 21 residues long. Unmatched junction bases numbered 18, after V lost 5 bases and J lost 0 bases.

The gene calls are TRBV29-1 and TRBJ2-1; TRBD1 is a possible D gene (5 bases). Trimming cost V 7 bases and J 3 bases, with 7 bases left between them. Germline CDR1 SQVTM, CDR2 ANQGSEA. The CDR3 has 11 residues. The CDR3: CSGQGYNEQFF. CDR3 nucleotide sequence: TGCAGCGGGCAGGGCTACAATGAGCAGTTCTTC.

In nucleotides, the CDR3 is TGTGCCAGCAGCACCGCTAGCGGGAGTCTCGATGAGCAGTTCTTC. Translation: CASSTASGSLDEQFF. The V gene is TRBV5-4, the J gene TRBJ2-1; 10 positions match TRBD2. This CDR3 is built from 15 residues. The germline V gene encodes CDR1 SGHNT and CDR2 YYREEE (reference sequence). V gave up 4 bases and J gave up 8 bases; unmatched junction bases: 9. Combining the CDR3 with reference TRBV5-4 and TRBJ2-1 gives the whole variable domain ETGVTQSPTHLIKTRGQQVTLRCSSQSGHNTVSWYQQALGQGPQFIFQYYREEENGRGNFPPRFSGLQFPNYSSELNVNALELDDSALYLCASSTASGSLDEQFFGPGTRLTVL.

This sequence joins TRBV6-1 and TRBJ1-1; 12 bases fit TRBD1. After removal of 2 bases from V and 7 bases from J, the junction contained 5 bases not matched to a gene. Germline V CDR1 and CDR2: MNHNS, SASEGT. The CDR3 has 15 residues. The CDR3 protein is CASSESGQGAYEAFF. The CDR3 DNA reads as TGTGCCAGCAGTGAATCGGGACAGGGGGCATATGAAGCTTTCTTT.

The V gene is TRBV2, the J gene TRBJ2-1, with 10 bases aligning to TRBD1. After removal of 8 bases from V and 2 bases from J, the junction contained 3 bases not matched to a gene. This CDR3 contains 14 residues. Germline values: CDR1 SNHLY, CDR2 FYNNEI. Written as DNA, the CDR3 is TGTGCCAGCCCGACAGGGGGCCCCTACAATGAGCAGTTCTTC. Translating it yields CASPTGGPYNEQFF.

This sequence joins TRBV30 and TRBJ2-7; a possible D gene is TRBD2 (5 bases). The CDR3 runs to 13 residues. Trimming pared 3 bases from V and 2 bases from J, leaving 11 bases between. CDR1 is GTSNPN, CDR2 SVGIG, per germline (reference sequence). The CDR3 DNA is TGTGCCTGGAGGCGGGCGTCCACCTACGAGCAGTACTTC. It codes for CAWRRASTYEQYF.

The chain is built from TRBV10-1 and TRBJ2-1; TRBD2 matches at 7 bases. CDR1 is WNHNN and CDR2 is SYGVQD in the germline V gene (reference sequence). The CDR3 has 14 amino acids. Trimming removed 7 bases from V and 4 bases from J; junction bases left unmatched: 7. In nucleotides, the CDR3 is TGCGCCAGCAACGGGACTAAACTTTACAATGAGCAGTTCTTC. Its translation: CASNGTKLYNEQFF.

CDR3 region: CASSLRGNTPPEAFF. As DNA, the CDR3 is TGTGCCAGCAGTTTAAGGGGTAACACTCCACCTGAAGCTTTCTTT. The chain is built from TRBV28 and TRBJ1-1, with a tentative D call TRBD1 (5 bases). This CDR3 contains 15 residues. The V end lost 2 bases, the J end lost 6 bases, and 16 bases lay between the germline ends. In germline, CDR1 is MDHEN, CDR2 SYDVKM.

The chain has TRBV6-5 and TRBJ1-6, with 7 bases fitting TRBD1. Germline CDR1 and CDR2: MNHEY and SVGAGI. The length of the CDR3 is 16 residues. Unmatched junction bases numbered 9, after V lost 0 bases and J lost 10 bases. The CDR3 sequence: CASSYSQTGAGSPLHF. Here the CDR3 DNA reads TGTGCCAGCAGTTACTCCCAAACAGGGGCAGGGTCACCCCTCCACTTT.

This clone was picked up one time. The chain is built from TRBV7-8 and TRBJ2-1, with 12 bases fitting TRBD2. V shed 5 bases and J 4 bases; nucleotides not matched to a gene: 6. Germline values: CDR1 SGHVS, CDR2 FQNEAQ. This CDR3 is built from 16 residues. The CDR3 loop is CASSPRLAGVYNEQFF. DNA for the CDR3: TGTGCCAGCAGCCCCCGACTAGCGGGGGTGTACAATGAGCAGTTCTTC.

This clone was seen only once. V gene TRBV7-9 combines with J gene TRBJ2-3; TRBD1 matches 7 bases. With 3 bases clipped from V and 3 bases from J, the junction kept 9 bases outside the gene matches. The CDR3 consists of 16 residues. Germline V gives CDR1 SEHNR, CDR2 FQNEAQ (reference sequence). In DNA form, the CDR3 reads TGTGCCAGCAGCTTCTCCGGGACAGAACTTACAGATACGCAGTATTTT. It yields the protein CASSFSGTELTDTQYF. The variable domain in full, with the rest retrieved from reference TRBV7-9 and TRBJ2-3, is DTGVSQNPRHKITKRGQNVTFRCDPISEHNRLYWYRQTLGQGPEFLTYFQNEAQLEKSRLLSDRFSAERPKGSFSTLEIQRTEQGDSAMYLCASSFSGTELTDTQYFGPGTRLTVL.

The chain has TRBV30 and TRBJ1-2; TRBD1 might be the D (5 bases). Germline CDR1 reads GTSNPN; CDR2 reads SVGIG (reference sequence). CDR3 size: 13 residues. V was cut by 0 bases and J by 7 bases, with 12 bases left in between. The CDR3 sequence is CAWSVGQGSGYTF. The CDR3 DNA reads as TGTGCCTGGAGTGTGGGCCAGGGTTCTGGCTACACCTTC.

This sequence joins TRBV30 and TRBJ2-2; 7 bases line up with TRBD2. CDR1 and CDR2 (germline): GTSNPN, SVGIG (reference sequence). The CDR3 length is 17 residues. V gave up 2 bases and J gave up 5 bases; unmatched junction bases: 14. CDR3 nucleotides: TGTGCCTGGAGTAAAGGGAGGGCTCCATATGAGACCGGGGAGCTGTTTTTT. Encoded protein: CAWSKGRAPYETGELFF.

The chain uses TRBV10-3 and TRBJ2-7; 12 bases fit TRBD2. The CDR3 is 15 residues long. V dropped 2 bases and J dropped 3; count of bases not matched to a gene: 2. CDR1 and CDR2 from the germline V gene are ENHRY and SYGVKD. CDR3 coding DNA: TGTGCCATCAGTGAGGAACTAGCGGGGGGCTACGAGCAGTACTTC. This codes for CAISEELAGGYEQYF.

The V gene is TRBV6-5, the J gene TRBJ1-3; D is unclear. The V gene's germline CDR1 is MNHEY and CDR2 SVGAGI. The V gene lost 2 bases and the J gene lost 8 bases, with 10 bases spanning the gap. The CDR3 totals 13 residues. CDR3 nucleotides: TGTGCCAGCAGTTACGGGCCGTGGGACACCATATATTTT. Translated: CASSYGPWDTIYF.

The rearrangement uses TRBV19 and TRBJ2-2, with D unclear. V dropped 3 bases and J dropped 3 bases, with 14 bases sitting between them. Germline-derived CDR1 and CDR2 are LNHDA and SQIVND (reference sequence). There are 16 residues in the CDR3. In nucleotides, the CDR3 is TGTGCCAGTAGTATGGTAGTCGGCCGGGACACCGGGGAGCTGTTTTTT. Residues: CASSMVVGRDTGELFF.

This chain connects TRBV15 to TRBJ1-2; no firm D call. Germline V CDR1 and CDR2: LNHNV, YYDKDF (reference sequence). This CDR3 has 13 amino acids. The ends were cut back, 1 base at V and 3 bases at J, with 6 bases in the middle. In nucleotides, the CDR3 is TGTGCCACCAGCAGAGGAGAGTACTATGGCTACACCTTC. The encoded protein is CATSRGEYYGYTF.

This chain uses TRBV25-1 with TRBJ1-1, with D possibly being TRBD1 (5 bases). Between the trimmed V and J ends, which lost 5 bases and 2 bases, there was a span of 15 bases. The germline V gene encodes CDR1 MGHDK and CDR2 SYGVNS. There are 15 residues in the CDR3. Here the CDR3 DNA reads TGTGCCAGCAGTCCTTCGACAGAGCATAACACTGAAGCTTTCTTT. It translates to CASSPSTEHNTEAFF. Based on the CDR3 plus reference TRBV25-1 and TRBJ1-1, the full variable domain is EADIYQTPRYLVIGTGKKITLECSQTMGHDKMYWYQQDPGMELHLIHYSYGVNSTEKGDLSSESTVSRIRTEHFPLTLESARPSHTSQYLCASSPSTEHNTEAFFGQGTRLTVV.

J is TRBJ1-2 and V is TRBV9, with 7 bases lining up with TRBD1. Germline trimming cut 3 bases from V and 3 bases from J; bases unmatched to any gene: 11. CDR1 SGDLS and CDR2 YYNGEE come from the germline V gene. The CDR3 totals 16 residues. CDR3 sequence: CASSAETGPFYYGYTF. CDR3 bases: TGTGCCAGCAGCGCCGAGACAGGGCCCTTCTACTATGGCTACACCTTC.

The genes are TRBV5-6 and TRBJ2-7, with 12 bases lining up with TRBD1. Trimming removed 1 base from V and 7 bases from J; junction bases left unmatched: 9. Germline V gene lookup returns CDR1 SGHDT and CDR2 YYEEEE. The CDR3 consists of 16 residues. The CDR3, as DNA: TGTGCCAGCAGCTTGAGGGACAGGGGGCGCGTCGGGGAGCAGTACTTC. Protein sequence: CASSLRDRGRVGEQYF.

The V and J genes are TRBV18 and TRBJ2-7; TRBD1 might be the D (6 bases). The germline CDR1 and CDR2 sequences are KGHSH and LQKENI. V lost 3 bases, J lost 2 bases, and 8 bases lay in between. The CDR3 is 13 residues long. CDR3: CASSPRDTYEQYF. CDR3 DNA sequence: TGTGCCAGCTCACCTAGGGACACCTACGAGCAGTACTTC.

The chain carries TRBV14 and TRBJ2-7, with a possible D match to TRBD2 (7 bases). In germline, CDR1 is SGHDN, CDR2 FVKESK. The CDR3 sequence is 16 residues long. Trimming pared 4 bases from V and 6 bases from J, leaving 22 bases between. CDR3 protein: CASSPYQWGGRREQYF. The CDR3 DNA is TGTGCCAGCAGCCCGTACCAATGGGGGGGCCGGCGCGAGCAGTACTTC.